The rows below give T cell receptor beta chains drawn from one sample of a study of beta chain features in type 1 diabetes. Sequenced by immunoSEQ multiplex PCR; TCRdb stores in-frame clones only, minus some. The profile covers fewer than 350,000 clones, with about 8.5% appearing a single time and 1% taken by the ten largest. Sequencing used central memory CD4+ T cells from blood. The receptors shown here come from a woman in her late teens or twenties in good health. CDR3s include the opening cysteine and the closing phenylalanine or tryptophan. A D gene is named only where the DNA matches it firmly. Rows may omit the clone size; those that give it use once, few, many or a size class.

d_call	clone_size	v_call	j_call	cdr3_nt	cdr3_aa
.	.	TRBV4-2	TRBJ2-3	TGTGCCAGCAGCCCAGCGGCAGATACGCAGTATTTT	CASSPAADTQYF
TRBD2	.	TRBV7-9	TRBJ2-7	TGTGCCAGCAGCTTCGGGTTTAGCGGGAGGCCGGCTACTTCCTACGAGCAGTACTTC	CASSFGFSGRPATSYEQYF
TRBD1	.	TRBV4-1	TRBJ2-7	TGCGCCAGCAGCCAAGCCCGGGACAGCCCGTACGAGCAGTACTTC	CASSQARDSPYEQYF
.	.	TRBV6-1	TRBJ1-2	TGTGCCAGCAGTGAAATAGGCCTCGAGGGCTACACCTTC	CASSEIGLEGYTF
.	.	TRBV20-1	TRBJ1-5	TGCAGTGCTTCCGATGGGCAGCCCCAGCATTTT	CSASDGQPQHF
.	many	TRBV16	TRBJ1-3	TGTGCCAGCAGCCAATATGGGCAGGGCTCTGGAAACACCATATATTTT	CASSQYGQGSGNTIYF
.	few	TRBV4-2	TRBJ2-3	TGTGCCAGCAGCCATTTCAAGGGCACAGATACGCAGTATTTT	CASSHFKGTDTQYF
TRBD2	few	TRBV7-7	TRBJ2-5	TGTGCCAGCAGCTTAGGGGGACTACAAGAGACCCAGTACTTC	CASSLGGLQETQYF
TRBD1	.	TRBV4-2	TRBJ1-5	TGTGCCAGCAGCCAGGTAAAAACAGGGGGGAATCAGCCCCAGCATTTT	CASSQVKTGGNQPQHF
TRBD1	.	TRBV5-6	TRBJ1-1	TGTGCCAGCAGCGGGACAGGGGGCCGCACTGAAGCTTTCTTT	CASSGTGGRTEAFF
.	few	TRBV5-6	TRBJ1-1	TGTGCCAGCAGCTTGTACAGGGAAGCTTTCTTT	CASSLYREAFF
.	few	TRBV5-6	TRBJ2-3	TGTGCCAGCAGCGCTCGGAAGTCAGGGGGCACAGATACGCAGTATTTT	CASSARKSGGTDTQYF
.	.	TRBV5-6	TRBJ1-1	TGTGCCAGCAGCTTTCCGACTTGGGGCACTGAAGCTTTCTTT	CASSFPTWGTEAFF
.	many	TRBV6-6	TRBJ2-7	TGTGCCAGCAGACTCCGGGACCTCTCCTACGAGCAGTACTTC	CASRLRDLSYEQYF
TRBD2	.	TRBV15	TRBJ2-3	TGTGCCACCAGCAGAGGGGGAGCGGGGAGAGGTTCAGATACGCAGTATTTT	CATSRGGAGRGSDTQYF
.	.	TRBV6-6	TRBJ1-6	TGTGCCAGCAGTTCCCGGGAGCTCTATAATTCACCCCTCCACTTT	CASSSRELYNSPLHF
.	.	TRBV6-1	TRBJ2-7	TGTGCCAGCAGCGCTAGGACAGTCTACGAGCAGTACTTC	CASSARTVYEQYF
TRBD1	few	TRBV12-5	TRBJ2-3	TGTGCTAGTGGTTTGGGTCGAGGAGGCACAGGGGCAGATACGCAGTATTTT	CASGLGRGGTGADTQYF
.	few	TRBV29-1	TRBJ2-5	TGCAGCGCCAACAAGGCCGAAGAGACCCAGTACTTC	CSANKAEETQYF
.	few	TRBV6-1	TRBJ1-5	TGTGCCAGCAGCGTAGGGGGGGTAAGCAATCAGCCCCAGCATTTT	CASSVGGVSNQPQHF
TRBD2	few	TRBV4-2	TRBJ2-5	TGTGCCAGCAGCCAAGATCCGGGGGGAGAGACCCAGTACTTC	CASSQDPGGETQYF
.	.	TRBV4-3	TRBJ2-1	TGCGCCAGCTCCCTCGAGGCTTCCCTTAACAATGAGCAGTTCTTC	CASSLEASLNNEQFF
TRBD2	.	TRBV9	TRBJ2-5	TGTGCCAGCAGCGGGGCGGGGGTACAAGAGACCCAGTACTTC	CASSGAGVQETQYF
TRBD1	.	TRBV18	TRBJ1-2	TGTGCCAGCTCATTGGGACAGGGTAATGGCTACACCTTC	CASSLGQGNGYTF
TRBD1	.	TRBV6-6	TRBJ1-1	TGTGCCAGCAGCCGTCTCCAGGGGGGTGAAGCTTTCTTT	CASSRLQGGEAFF
.	.	TRBV7-8	TRBJ2-6	TGTGCCAGCAGCCCCCCGGGCGGGCCTCCTGGGGCCAACGTCCTGACTTTC	CASSPPGGPPGANVLTF
TRBD2	.	TRBV9	TRBJ2-1	TGTGCCAGCAGTCCTAGACTAGCGGGAGGCTCCTACAATGAGCAGTTCTTC	CASSPRLAGGSYNEQFF
.	many	TRBV15	TRBJ1-4	TGTGCCACCAGCAGAAGTCCTAATGAAAAACTGTTTTTT	CATSRSPNEKLFF
TRBD1	few	TRBV4-1	TRBJ1-4	TGCGCCAGCAGCAGCCGACAGGGCGAAAAACTGTTTTTT	CASSSRQGEKLFF
.	.	TRBV11-2	TRBJ1-2	TGTGCCAGCAGCTCACCCAGGGGTTATGGCTACACCTTC	CASSSPRGYGYTF
.	.	TRBV28	TRBJ2-5	TGTGCCAGCAGCTATAGGGGGACCCAGTACTTC	CASSYRGTQYF
TRBD1	few	TRBV10-3	TRBJ1-1	TGTGCCATCAGTGATCTGGGACAGGGGGCCTCTGAAGCTTTCTTT	CAISDLGQGASEAFF
TRBD1	many	TRBV2	TRBJ1-1	TGTGCCAGCGACAGGGTTGAGGGTGAAGCTTTCTTT	CASDRVEGEAFF
.	.	TRBV11-1	TRBJ2-1	TGTGCCAGCAGCTTAGAAGTAGGCAGGGCCTACAATGAGCAGTTCTTC	CASSLEVGRAYNEQFF
.	.	TRBV9	TRBJ1-1	TGTGCCAGCAGCCCTAATGATAGGAGGGTCACTGAAGCTTTCTTT	CASSPNDRRVTEAFF
.	few	TRBV7-2	TRBJ2-4	TGTGCCAGCAGCTTAGCGCAGGTCTTAGCCAAAAACATTCAGTACTTC	CASSLAQVLAKNIQYF
.	.	TRBV27	TRBJ1-6	TGTGCCAGCAGTTTATCGAAATGGGGTCGGCGGAATTCACCCCTCCACTTT	CASSLSKWGRRNSPLHF
.	.	TRBV4-3	TRBJ2-1	TGCGCCAGCAGCCGAACACTGAGCTCCTACAATGAGCAGTTCTTC	CASSRTLSSYNEQFF
.	few	TRBV6-1	TRBJ2-7	TGTGCCAGCAGTGATTGGGCGCTCGAGCAGTACTTC	CASSDWALEQYF
TRBD2	.	TRBV6-5	TRBJ2-7	TGTGCCAGCAGTTACTCGGGAGGGAGGGCCTGGGAGCAGTACTTC	CASSYSGGRAWEQYF